The source of this T cell receptor beta chain is a study of T cells in localized non-small cell lung cancer. Per the germline V gene, CDR1 is SQVTM and CDR2 is ANQGSEA. This CDR3 contains 13 residues. Trimming cost V 1 base and J 11 bases; bases outside gene matches: 8. Notes on the study in general: Adjacent lung had a median 57 of the 100 largest tumor clones. Tumor trailed uninvolved adjacent lung in T cell clonality, which peaked there. Heterogeneity stays possible, as sequencing covered only one tumor region.

In the case of this clone: The target antigen is unknown.

Only in-frame clones appear in the TCRdb table, and some are missing; sequencing was by immunoSEQ multiplex PCR. This table holds approximately 1,500 clones, approximately 36% found once. The specimen was lung tumor tissue, collected before any cancer treatment. The sequence was collected from a man between 40 and 69 years old with stage II lung adenocarcinoma. V is TRBV29-1 and J is TRBJ2-1, with TRBD1 matching 7 bases. The CDR3 region is CSVEVTGAVKQFF. For the CDR3, the DNA is TGCAGCGTTGAAGTTACAGGGGCTGTGAAGCAGTTCTTC.